The 30 T cell receptor beta chains listed next were all sequenced from one sample in a study of cytomegalovirus exposure and HLA in healthy donors. The assay was immunoSEQ multiplex PCR, and TCRdb's table has in-frame clones only and misses some. The sample yields some 170,000 clones, about nine tenths seen once. Sequencing used PBMCs. The receptors here all came from a man in his late teens or twenties in good health and CMV-seropositive.

The gene calls are TRBV2 and TRBJ1-5; D might be TRBD1 (5 bases). In germline, CDR1 is SNHLY, CDR2 FYNNEI. Between the trimmed V and J ends, which lost 3 bases and 3 bases, there was a span of 9 bases. The CDR3 runs 14 residues. CDR3 in DNA: TGTGCCAGCAGTGACAGGGTTGACAATCAGCCCCAGCATTTT. Translation: CASSDRVDNQPQHF.

The chain employs TRBV9 and TRBJ2-1; D unresolved. Germline V gene data show CDR1 as SGDLS and CDR2 as YYNGEE. The CDR3 is 16 amino acids. The germline V and J ends were trimmed by 1 base and 0 bases, with 11 bases remaining between them. The CDR3 DNA reads TGTGCCAGCAGCGTACTTAGCAGCTTCTCCTACAATGAGCAGTTCTTC. It translates to CASSVLSSFSYNEQFF.

The genes are TRBV30 and TRBJ1-2, with D hard to call. V lost 8 bases and J lost 8, with 15 bases in between. Germline values: CDR1 GTSNPN, CDR2 SVGIG (reference sequence). The CDR3 covers 11 residues. The CDR3 here is CAEWGSGGYTF. The CDR3, as DNA: TGTGCCGAGTGGGGTTCGGGAGGCTACACCTTC.

Points on this clone: Compared with germline, one end of the junction differs, possibly owing to a read error. The rearrangement joins TRBV2 to TRBJ1-2; D may be TRBD1 (6 bases). The germline gives CDR1 SNHLY, CDR2 FYNNEI. CDR3 length equals 14 residues. The CDR3 loop reads CASREEQGDYGYTF. The CDR3 DNA reads as TGTGCCAGCAGAGAAGAACAGGGTGACTATGGCTACACCTTC.

The chain is built from TRBV25-1 and TRBJ2-5; D perhaps matches TRBD2 (5 bases). There are 14 residues in the CDR3. Germline values: CDR1 MGHDK, CDR2 SYGVNS. V was clipped by 3 bases and J by 9 bases, with 17 bases between them. CDR3 amino acids: CASSDHSPRGSQYF. For the CDR3, the DNA is TGTGCCAGCAGTGACCACTCCCCGCGCGGGTCCCAGTACTTC.

The rearrangement links TRBV4-2 to TRBJ2-7; D possibly corresponds to TRBD2 (5 bases). V was cut by 0 bases and J by 2 bases, with 14 bases left in between. CDR1 LGHNA and CDR2 YNFKEQ come from the germline V gene. The CDR3 is 16 residues long. CDR3 sequence reads: CASSQDGLAKTYEQYF. CDR3 nucleotide sequence: TGTGCCAGCAGCCAAGACGGGTTAGCGAAAACCTACGAGCAGTACTTC.

This rearrangement joins TRBV7-2 to TRBJ2-7; 14 bases line up with TRBD2. This CDR3 region has 15 residues. Germline loops: CDR1 SGHTA, CDR2 FQGNSA. The V and J ends lost 5 bases and 2 bases, in that order; junction bases with no gene match: 2. The CDR3 sequence: CASSLTSGGAYEQYF. DNA of the CDR3: TGTGCCAGCAGCCTGACTAGCGGGGGGGCCTACGAGCAGTACTTC.

The DNA for the CDR3 is TGTGCCTGGAGTGGAGGGGGTTGGGGGGAAAAACTGTTTTTT. Its translation is CAWSGGGWGEKLFF. V gene TRBV30 combines with J gene TRBJ1-4; TRBD1 is a possible D gene (6 bases). Trimming shortened V by 1 base and J by 8 bases, and 14 bases separated the two germline ends. This CDR3 is built from 14 residues. Germline-derived CDR1 and CDR2 are GTSNPN and SVGIG (reference sequence).

This CDR3 reads CASSLSRLTQYF. The CDR3 DNA reads TGTGCCAGCAGCCTATCCCGTCTTACGCAGTATTTT. The rearrangement links TRBV7-8 to TRBJ2-3, with D uncertain. The germline CDR1 and CDR2 sequences are SGHVS and FQNEAQ. This CDR3 comprises 12 residues. With 5 bases removed from V and 8 bases from J, the gap between germline ends came to 11 bases.

This chain uses TRBV7-6 with TRBJ1-3; D is unresolved. The CDR3 totals 14 residues. Germline lookup yields CDR1 SGHVS and CDR2 FNYEAQ. V was shortened by 2 bases and J by 0 bases, with 5 bases between the two germline ends. For the CDR3, the DNA is TGTGCCAGCAGCTTAACTGTCTCTGGAAACACCATATATTTT. Its translation: CASSLTVSGNTIYF.

The V and J genes are TRBV12-5 and TRBJ2-1; perhaps TRBD2 as D (6 bases). CDR3 length equals 16 residues. Trimming cost V 1 base and J 6 bases, with 16 bases left between them. Germline V gene lookup returns CDR1 LGHNT and CDR2 FRNRAP. The CDR3 spells CASGLGRGPPLNEQFF. As DNA, the CDR3 is TGTGCTAGTGGTTTGGGGCGGGGACCCCCCCTCAATGAGCAGTTCTTC.

CDR3 region: CASSFARGSYEQYF. The CDR3, as DNA: TGTGCCAGCAGCTTCGCGCGAGGAAGCTACGAGCAGTACTTC. The chain links TRBV7-2 to TRBJ2-7; no clear D gene. The ends were cut back, 3 bases at V and 3 bases at J, with 12 bases in the middle. This CDR3 is 14 amino acids long. The germline gives CDR1 SGHTA, CDR2 FQGNSA.

The chain couples TRBV9 to TRBJ2-7, with D perhaps matching TRBD1 (5 bases). Trimming shortened V by 0 bases and J by 2 bases, and 9 bases separated the two germline ends. Germline V gene sequence: CDR1 SGDLS, CDR2 YYNGEE. CDR3 size: 14 residues. CDR3 bases: TGTGCCAGCAGCGTAGGGGCAGGGACCTACGAGCAGTACTTC. It yields the protein CASSVGAGTYEQYF.

The chain recombines TRBV28 with TRBJ2-3; 15 nucleotides line up with TRBD2. The CDR3 extends over 16 amino acids. The J segment lost 8 bases and the V segment lost 7 bases, leaving 10 bases of the junction unmatched. Looked up from germline, CDR1 is MDHEN and CDR2 is SYDVKM. The CDR3: CASTYTGLAGGGTQYF. CDR3 in DNA: TGTGCCAGCACCTACACCGGACTAGCGGGAGGGGGTACGCAGTATTTT. Complete variable domain (other parts from reference TRBV28 and TRBJ2-3): DVKVTQSSRYLVKRTGEKVFLECVQDMDHENMFWYRQDPGLGLRLIYFSYDVKMKEKGDIPEGYSVSREKKERFSLILESASTNQTSMYLCASTYTGLAGGGTQYFGPGTRLTVL.

The chain employs TRBV7-8 and TRBJ2-4; weak D call: TRBD1 (6 bases). Germline CDR1 SGHVS, CDR2 FQNEAQ. The V gene lost 6 bases and the J gene lost 3 bases, with 15 bases spanning the gap. The CDR3 has 15 residues. This CDR3 is CASRPSGAGKNIQYF. Here the CDR3 DNA reads TGTGCCAGCAGACCGTCAGGGGCCGGCAAAAACATTCAGTACTTC.

The chain recombines TRBV27 with TRBJ2-7; 8 bases are shared with TRBD2. Germline loops: CDR1 MNHEY, CDR2 SMNVEV (reference sequence). The junction had 12 bases not matched to a gene; V was cut back by 2 bases and J by 6 bases. The CDR3 is 16 amino acids. CDR3 in DNA: TGTGCCAGCAGTTTAGACCCGGGAGGGCAGGGGCTCGAGCAGTACTTC. Amino acids: CASSLDPGGQGLEQYF.

The chain combines TRBV5-5 with TRBJ1-5; D not certain. The CDR3 covers 16 residues. V lost 0 bases and J 6 bases, leaving 16 bases between the germline ends. Germline lookup yields CDR1 SGHKS and CDR2 YYEKEE (reference sequence). CDR3 coding DNA: TGTGCCAGCAGCTTGGGCTTGGTGCACTCAGGTCAGCCCCAGCATTTT. Translating gives CASSLGLVHSGQPQHF.

This clone was seen only once. The V and J genes are TRBV7-3 and TRBJ1-2, with 8 positions matching TRBD1. The CDR3 has 13 residues. Germline CDR1 and CDR2: SGHTA and FQGTGA. J gave up 5 bases and V 6 bases, and 5 bases lay outside the gene matches. The CDR3 loop reads CASRPGQGYGYTF. The CDR3 DNA is TGTGCCAGCAGACCCGGACAGGGATATGGCTACACCTTC.

The rearrangement joins TRBV15 to TRBJ1-1, with a weak D call TRBD1 (5 bases). This CDR3 has 16 amino acids. The ends were cut back, 6 bases at V and 3 bases at J, with 20 bases in the middle. Germline lookup yields CDR1 LNHNV and CDR2 YYDKDF (reference sequence). Here the CDR3 DNA reads TGTGCCACCAGTTGGGGGAGGGAGTTGAAGGACACTGAAGCTTTCTTT. Translated: CATSWGRELKDTEAFF.

The V call is TRBV9, the J call TRBJ2-5; TRBD2 aligns across 7 bases. The CDR3 consists of 16 residues. Germline-derived CDR1 and CDR2 are SGDLS and YYNGEE. With V trimmed by 4 bases and J by 2 bases, 11 bases remained unmatched. The CDR3 region has the DNA TGTGCCAGCAGCATAGGGCGGGGGAGAGTGCAAGAGACCCAGTACTTC. Translated: CASSIGRGRVQETQYF.

The rearrangement joins TRBV11-2 to TRBJ2-1; TRBD2 matches 12 bases. With V trimmed by 5 bases and J by 5 bases, 4 bases remained unmatched. The CDR3 extends over 15 amino acids. CDR1 SGHAT and CDR2 FQNNGV come from the germline V gene. The CDR3 DNA reads TGTGCCAGCAGCCCGCGACTAGCGGGAGACAATGAGCAGTTCTTC. Protein: CASSPRLAGDNEQFF.

The J gene is TRBJ2-7, the V gene TRBV10-3; D uncertain. Per germline, CDR1 ENHRY and CDR2 SYGVKD. The CDR3 consists of 13 residues. The ends were cut back, 4 bases at V and 2 bases at J, with 9 bases in the middle. DNA of the CDR3: TGTGCCATCAGTGGAGTTAGTACCTACGAGCAGTACTTC. Protein sequence: CAISGVSTYEQYF.

J is TRBJ1-5 and V is TRBV30; 8 nucleotides align to TRBD1. CDR1 and CDR2 from the germline V gene are GTSNPN and SVGIG (reference sequence). The V segment lost 4 bases and the J segment 4 bases; nucleotides outside the gene matches: 6. The CDR3 loop spans 14 amino acids. CDR3: CAWNTGGRNQPQHF. In DNA form, the CDR3 reads TGTGCCTGGAACACAGGGGGTCGGAATCAGCCCCAGCATTTT.

The chain employs TRBV9 and TRBJ1-5; maybe TRBD1 (5 bases). Germline lookup yields CDR1 SGDLS and CDR2 YYNGEE. Trimming pared 1 base from V and 3 bases from J, leaving 14 bases between. The CDR3 totals 16 residues. Written as DNA, the CDR3 is TGTGCCAGCAGCGTACACCCTAGGACATTCAATCAGCCCCAGCATTTT. Amino acids: CASSVHPRTFNQPQHF.

V and J are TRBV28 and TRBJ1-3; the D gene is possibly TRBD1 (6 bases). The ends were cut back, 4 bases at V and 3 bases at J, with 13 bases in the middle. CDR3 length: 15 residues. The germline gives CDR1 MDHEN, CDR2 SYDVKM. As DNA, the CDR3 is TGTGCCAGCAGTTCCTTACAGGGTAGTGGAAACACCATATATTTT. The encoded protein is CASSSLQGSGNTIYF. The whole variable domain, filled in from reference TRBV28 and TRBJ1-3, reads DVKVTQSSRYLVKRTGEKVFLECVQDMDHENMFWYRQDPGLGLRLIYFSYDVKMKEKGDIPEGYSVSREKKERFSLILESASTNQTSMYLCASSSLQGSGNTIYFGEGSWLTVV.

CDR3 region: CSGSLDRGGIKRPTDTQYF. The DNA for the CDR3 is TGCAGCGGCTCACTGGACAGGGGTGGGATCAAACGTCCCACAGATACGCAGTATTTT. The chain uses TRBV29-1 and TRBJ2-3; 9 bases fit TRBD1. In germline, CDR1 is SQVTM, CDR2 ANQGSEA. The junction had 22 bases not matched to a gene; V was cut back by 7 bases and J by 2 bases. CDR3 length: 19 amino acids.

The chain links TRBV28 to TRBJ1-2; TRBD1 matches at 9 bases. The germline V gene encodes CDR1 MDHEN and CDR2 SYDVKM. CDR3 length: 17 amino acids. After removal of 3 bases from V and 7 bases from J, the junction contained 15 bases not matched to a gene. CDR3 residues: CASSFRDRVKIVAGYTF. CDR3 in DNA: TGTGCCAGCAGTTTTCGGGACAGGGTAAAGATCGTGGCTGGCTACACCTTC.

The gene calls are TRBV5-1 and TRBJ2-3; a possible D gene is TRBD2 (7 bases). V was pared by 7 bases and J by 2 bases, with 23 bases between. The CDR3 consists of 17 residues. Germline V CDR1 and CDR2: SGHRS, YFSETQ. CDR3 in DNA: TGCGCCAGCGCCGCGGGGCGGGGGCCAACGTCCACAGATACGCAGTATTTT. Translated, it gives CASAAGRGPTSTDTQYF.

The gene calls are TRBV9 and TRBJ2-1, with TRBD2 identical over 7 bases. The V segment lost 4 bases and the J segment 4 bases; nucleotides outside the gene matches: 8. There are 15 residues in the CDR3. Germline-derived CDR1 and CDR2 are SGDLS and YYNGEE. The CDR3 loop is CASSPLSGLYNEQFF. DNA for the CDR3: TGTGCCAGCAGCCCTCTTAGCGGGTTATACAATGAGCAGTTCTTC.

V usage is TRBV2 and J usage is TRBJ2-7, with unresolved D. Trimming shortened V by 6 bases and J by 5 bases, and 11 bases separated the two germline ends. Germline CDR1 SNHLY, CDR2 FYNNEI. There are 12 residues in the CDR3. The CDR3 loop is CASREFKHEQYF. The CDR3 DNA reads as TGTGCCAGCAGGGAGTTTAAGCACGAGCAGTACTTC.